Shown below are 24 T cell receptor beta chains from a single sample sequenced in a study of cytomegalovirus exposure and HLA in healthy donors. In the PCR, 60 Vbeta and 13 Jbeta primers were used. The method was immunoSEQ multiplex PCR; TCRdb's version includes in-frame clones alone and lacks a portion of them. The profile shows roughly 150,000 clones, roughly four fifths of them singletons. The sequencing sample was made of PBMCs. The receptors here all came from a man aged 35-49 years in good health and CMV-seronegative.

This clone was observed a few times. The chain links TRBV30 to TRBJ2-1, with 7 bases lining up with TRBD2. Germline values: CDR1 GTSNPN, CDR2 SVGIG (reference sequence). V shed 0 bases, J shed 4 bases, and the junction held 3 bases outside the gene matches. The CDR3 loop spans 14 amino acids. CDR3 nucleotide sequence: TGTGCCTGGAGTGTACGGACTAGTTACAATGAGCAGTTCTTC. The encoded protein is CAWSVRTSYNEQFF.

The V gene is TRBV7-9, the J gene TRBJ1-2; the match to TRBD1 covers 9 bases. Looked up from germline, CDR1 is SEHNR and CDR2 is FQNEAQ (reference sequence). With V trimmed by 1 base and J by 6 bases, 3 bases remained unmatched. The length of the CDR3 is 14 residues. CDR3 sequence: CASSLVGQGHGYTF. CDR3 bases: TGTGCCAGCAGCTTAGTGGGACAGGGCCATGGCTACACCTTC.

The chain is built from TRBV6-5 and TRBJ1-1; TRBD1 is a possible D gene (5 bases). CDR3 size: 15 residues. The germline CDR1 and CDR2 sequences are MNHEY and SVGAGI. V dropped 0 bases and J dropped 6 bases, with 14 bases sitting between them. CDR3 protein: CASSYSTRARSEAFF. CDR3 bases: TGTGCCAGCAGTTACTCGACCAGGGCCCGGTCTGAAGCTTTCTTT.

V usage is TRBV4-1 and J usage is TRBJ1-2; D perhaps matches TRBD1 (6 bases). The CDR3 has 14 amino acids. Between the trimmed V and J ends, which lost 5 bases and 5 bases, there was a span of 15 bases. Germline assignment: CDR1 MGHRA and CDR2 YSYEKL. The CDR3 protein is CASSTGTPAYGYTF. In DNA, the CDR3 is TGCGCCAGCAGCACCGGGACACCGGCTTATGGCTACACCTTC.

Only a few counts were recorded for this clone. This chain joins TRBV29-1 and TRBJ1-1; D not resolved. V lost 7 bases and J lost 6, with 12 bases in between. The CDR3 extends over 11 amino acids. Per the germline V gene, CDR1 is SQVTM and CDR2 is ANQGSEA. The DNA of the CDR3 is TGCAGCGGCCGGGGAGGCGCTGAAGCTTTCTTT. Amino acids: CSGRGGAEAFF.

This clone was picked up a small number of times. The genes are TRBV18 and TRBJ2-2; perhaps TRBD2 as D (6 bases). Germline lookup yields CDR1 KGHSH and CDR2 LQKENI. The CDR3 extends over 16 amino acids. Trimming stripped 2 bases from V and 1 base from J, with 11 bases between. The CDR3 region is CASSPEYGRNTGELFF. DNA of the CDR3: TGTGCCAGCTCACCAGAGTACGGGAGGAACACCGGGGAGCTGTTTTTT.

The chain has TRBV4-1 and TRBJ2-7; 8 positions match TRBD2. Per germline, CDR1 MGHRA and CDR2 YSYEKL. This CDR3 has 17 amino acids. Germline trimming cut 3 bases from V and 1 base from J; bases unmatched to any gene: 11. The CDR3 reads CASSQVPPGGGSYEQYF. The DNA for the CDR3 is TGCGCCAGCAGCCAGGTACCTCCGGGAGGGGGGTCCTACGAGCAGTACTTC.

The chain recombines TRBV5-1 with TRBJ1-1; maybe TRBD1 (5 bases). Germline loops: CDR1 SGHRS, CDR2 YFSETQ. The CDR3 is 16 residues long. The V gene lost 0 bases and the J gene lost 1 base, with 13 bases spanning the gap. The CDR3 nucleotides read TGCGCCAGCAGCTTGGATGCGCCCAGGGAGAACACTGAAGCTTTCTTT. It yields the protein CASSLDAPRENTEAFF.

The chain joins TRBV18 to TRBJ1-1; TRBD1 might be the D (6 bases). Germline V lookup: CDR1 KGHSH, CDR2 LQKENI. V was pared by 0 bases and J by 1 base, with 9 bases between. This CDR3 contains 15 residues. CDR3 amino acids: CASSPPTRGNTEAFF. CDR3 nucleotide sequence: TGTGCCAGCTCACCACCCACCAGGGGGAACACTGAAGCTTTCTTT.

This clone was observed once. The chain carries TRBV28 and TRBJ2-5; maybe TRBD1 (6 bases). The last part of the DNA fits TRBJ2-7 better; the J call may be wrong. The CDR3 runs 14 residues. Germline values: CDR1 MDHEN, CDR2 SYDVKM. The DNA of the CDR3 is TGTGCCAGCGGGGGACAAGTGATTCCCTACGAGCAGTACTTC. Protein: CASGGQVIPYEQYF.

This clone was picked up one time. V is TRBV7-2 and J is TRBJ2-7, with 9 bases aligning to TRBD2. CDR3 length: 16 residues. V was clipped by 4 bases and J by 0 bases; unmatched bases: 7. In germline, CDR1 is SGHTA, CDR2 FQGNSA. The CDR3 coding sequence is TGTGCCAGCAGCTCCCTAGCGGGGCTGCCCTCCTACGAGCAGTACGTC. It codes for CASSSLAGLPSYEQYV.

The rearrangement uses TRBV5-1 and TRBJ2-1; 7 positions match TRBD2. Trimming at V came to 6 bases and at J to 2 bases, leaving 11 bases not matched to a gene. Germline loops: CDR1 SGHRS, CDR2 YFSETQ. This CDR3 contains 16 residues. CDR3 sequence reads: CASMVGAGTTYNEQFF. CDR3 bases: TGCGCCAGCATGGTTGGGGCCGGGACTACCTACAATGAGCAGTTCTTC.

CDR3 DNA: TGTGCCATCAGTGATTATTATAATTCACCCCTCCACTTT. Translating gives CAISDYYNSPLHF. V and J are TRBV10-3 and TRBJ1-6; D ambiguous. Germline-derived CDR1 and CDR2 are ENHRY and SYGVKD. This CDR3 has 13 residues. V shed 3 bases and J shed 4 bases, with 4 bases lying between them.

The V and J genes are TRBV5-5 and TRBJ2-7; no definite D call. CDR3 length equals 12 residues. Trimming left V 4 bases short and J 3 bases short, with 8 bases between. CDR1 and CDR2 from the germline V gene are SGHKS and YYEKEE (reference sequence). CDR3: CASSHSSYEQYF. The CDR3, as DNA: TGTGCCAGCAGCCACTCTAGCTACGAGCAGTACTTC.

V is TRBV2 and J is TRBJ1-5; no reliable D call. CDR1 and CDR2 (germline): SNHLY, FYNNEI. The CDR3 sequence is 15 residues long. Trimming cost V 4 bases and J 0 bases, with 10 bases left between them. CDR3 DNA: TGTGCCAGCAGTGCGCAGGACTATAGCAATCAGCCCCAGCATTTT. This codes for CASSAQDYSNQPQHF.

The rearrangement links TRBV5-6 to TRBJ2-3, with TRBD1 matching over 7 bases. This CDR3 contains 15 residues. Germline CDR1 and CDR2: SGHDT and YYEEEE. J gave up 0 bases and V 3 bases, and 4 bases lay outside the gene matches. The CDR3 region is CASSSGQRSTDTQYF. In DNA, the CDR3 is TGTGCCAGCAGCTCGGGACAGAGGAGCACAGATACGCAGTATTTT.

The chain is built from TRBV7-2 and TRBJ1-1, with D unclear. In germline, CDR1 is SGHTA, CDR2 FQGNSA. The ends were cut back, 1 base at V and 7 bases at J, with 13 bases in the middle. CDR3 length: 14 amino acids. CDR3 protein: CASSLEPTGFEAFF. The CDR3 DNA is TGTGCCAGCAGCTTAGAACCCACGGGGTTTGAAGCTTTCTTT.

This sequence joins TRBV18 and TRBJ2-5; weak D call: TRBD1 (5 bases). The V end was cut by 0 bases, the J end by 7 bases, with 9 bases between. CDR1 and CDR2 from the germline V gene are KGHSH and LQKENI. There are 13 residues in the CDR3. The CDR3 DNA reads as TGTGCCAGCTCACCACCTGGGGCTTGGACCCAGTACTTC. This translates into CASSPPGAWTQYF.

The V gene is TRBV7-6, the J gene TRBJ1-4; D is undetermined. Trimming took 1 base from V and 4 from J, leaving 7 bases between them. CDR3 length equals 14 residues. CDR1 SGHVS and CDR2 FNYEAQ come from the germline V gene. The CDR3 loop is CASSLGRSNEKLFF. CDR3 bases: TGTGCCAGCAGCTTAGGTCGTAGTAATGAAAAACTGTTTTTT.

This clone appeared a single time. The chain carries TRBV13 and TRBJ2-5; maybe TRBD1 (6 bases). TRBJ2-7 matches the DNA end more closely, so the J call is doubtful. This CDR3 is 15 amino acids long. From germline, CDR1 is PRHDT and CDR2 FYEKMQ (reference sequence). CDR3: CASSSDRYPSREQYF. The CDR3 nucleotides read TGTGCCAGCAGCTCGGACAGATACCCCTCTCGCGAGCAGTACTTC.

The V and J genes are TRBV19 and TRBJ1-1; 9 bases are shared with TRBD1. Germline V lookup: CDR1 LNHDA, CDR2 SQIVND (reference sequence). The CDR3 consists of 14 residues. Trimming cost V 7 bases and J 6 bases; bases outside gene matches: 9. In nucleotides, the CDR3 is TGTGCCAGTATTAAGGGACAGGGTCTGGCTGAAGCTTTCTTT. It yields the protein CASIKGQGLAEAFF.

The DNA of the CDR3 is TGTGCCATCAGTGAGGAGGGCAATGAGCAGTTCTTC. Protein product: CAISEEGNEQFF. V usage is TRBV10-3 and J usage is TRBJ2-1; tentative D call: TRBD2 (5 bases). Between the trimmed V and J ends, which lost 2 bases and 6 bases, there was a span of 5 bases. This CDR3 spans 12 amino acids. Germline assignment: CDR1 ENHRY and CDR2 SYGVKD.

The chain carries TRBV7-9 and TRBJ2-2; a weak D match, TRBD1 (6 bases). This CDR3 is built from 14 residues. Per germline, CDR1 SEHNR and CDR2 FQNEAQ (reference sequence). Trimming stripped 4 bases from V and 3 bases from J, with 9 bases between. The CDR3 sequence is CASSSQGYTGELFF. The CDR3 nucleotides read TGTGCCAGCAGCTCACAGGGTTACACCGGGGAGCTGTTTTTT.

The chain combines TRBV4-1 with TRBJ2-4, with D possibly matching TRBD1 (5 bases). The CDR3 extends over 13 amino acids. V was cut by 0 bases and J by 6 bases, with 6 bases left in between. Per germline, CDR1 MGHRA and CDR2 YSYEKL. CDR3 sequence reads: CASSQEGRNIQYF. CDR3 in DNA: TGCGCCAGCAGCCAAGAGGGGCGAAACATTCAGTACTTC.